The source of this TCR beta chain is a study of T cell responses to AZD1222 COVID-19 vaccine (dated by TCRdb to the early 2020s). Study-wide context: AZD1222 recipients given second doses at about 4 weeks or at about 12 weeks were pooled, since spike-specific TCR depth and breadth were not found to differ between the two schedules. Trial participants were enrolled by age into 18-55, 56-69 and 70-plus year subgroups, with around 150, 28 and 57 TCR-sequenced participants respectively. TCR sequencing covered more than 230 trial participants: around 210 given two doses of AZD1222 and about 26 given two doses of MenACWY control vaccine.

Broader findings and caveats from the paper: Because no day 14 peak-response samples were available, repertoires were characterized only after the peak T cell response. After two AZD1222 doses, spike-specific TCR breadth and depth were significantly higher than at day 0 and than in MenACWY recipients. The whole spike protein was spanned by vaccine-associated CD4 TCRs, and dominant responses were seen in regions 160-218 and 743-854. Conclusions about previously exposed vaccinees were limited because only a handful of AZD1222 recipients were SARS-CoV-2 seropositive at baseline. Reportedly, almost half of the unique spike-specific TCRs recognized epitopes lying outside the regions that are mutated in the B.1.351 and B.1.1.7 variants. Participants were mostly white British and included more females than males, and it was suggested by the authors that clonal diversity may have been underestimated. In the small 56-69-year group, the increase in depth fell short of significance, most likely because of low power.

The CDR3 regions of human TCRbeta chains were subjected to immunosequencing. On the authors' methods: TCRs in the repertoires were compared against a reference library of SARS-CoV-2-specific TCRs that had been generated with the MIRA antigen-specificity platform. Breadth was defined as the fraction of unique TCRs that were SARS-CoV-2-associated. Depth was defined as the fraction of total T cells that were SARS-CoV-2-associated. Using the MIRA data, every spike-specific TCR was mapped to the spike region that the TCR reacted to and assigned to either a CD4 or a CD8 class. Log10-transformed breadth and depth values were compared by one-way ANOVA with Sidak's multiple comparisons tests. What TCRdb holds here is the immuneACCESS table cut down to in-frame rearrangements. Part of the clones is not present; checked against another copy, under half of the missing clones reflect an unresolved V gene, and the others are unexplained. V, J and clone size derive from that table, while D and trimming were established from the DNA sequence. The sample yields about 170,000 clones; 80% to 95% were counted once. Jointly, the top ten make up more than 1.5% of the sample.

This sample's time point label indicates: baseline before first vaccination. Vaccinee samples came from UK trials COV001 and COV002, including a single-blind randomized controlled phase 2/3 trial of AZD1222 (ChAdOx1 nCoV-19) in healthy adults. For TCRbeta chain sequencing, PBMC samples were collected from trial participants at day 0 and at day 28 after the second dose. From the cysteine through the phenylalanine, the CDR3 covers 13 amino acids. Only CDR3 DNA remains: 39 bases, in frame from the first base. According to the germline V gene, CDR1 reads SNHLY and CDR2 reads FYNNEI. V and J are truncated by 4 bases and 0 bases respectively, leaving an intervening sequence of 6 bases. This clone was recorded only once. This receptor's antigen is unknown. Base qualities are not recorded, but no much larger clone differs from it by a single base.

The specimen comprised peripheral blood, sampled on day 0 of AZD1222 vaccination. The chain links TRBV2 with TRBJ1-1; the D gene identity is not certain. The sequence derives from an adult in good health. The nucleotides read TGTGCCAGCAGTGGACCGTTGAACACTGAAGCTTTCTTT. It is translated as CASSGPLNTEAFF.